These 21 T cell receptor beta chains were sequenced from one sample in a study of sequential checkpoint blockade in melanoma. Assay used: immunoSEQ multiplex PCR; TCRdb lists only in-frame clones, some missing. This table holds 35,000 to 40,000 clones, approximately 30% found once. Treatment reported: randomized to nivolumab then ipilimumab (arm A) or the reverse (arm B). Sequencing used tumor tissue (inferred from file names), obtained from a patient given nivolumab and ipilimumab in sequence. Every receptor here comes from a human donor with melanoma.

The rearrangement uses TRBV18 and TRBJ2-2; 11 bases line up with TRBD2. V lost 1 base and J lost 4; bases outside the gene matches: 2. Germline CDR1 and CDR2: KGHSH and LQKENI. The length of the CDR3 is 16 residues. The CDR3 sequence is CASSPRGLAVTGELFF. The CDR3 region has the DNA TGTGCCAGCTCACCACGGGGACTAGCGGTCACCGGGGAGCTGTTTTTT.

The chain employs TRBV6-7 and TRBJ2-7, with D unclear. TRBV6-7 qualifies as an ORF whose function is uncertain. The V end was cut by 8 bases, the J end by 6 bases, with 11 bases between. There are 11 residues in the CDR3. The CDR3 DNA sequence: TGTGCCAGCGGCGAGAGGCTCGAGCAGTACTTC. This codes for CASGERLEQYF.

The J gene is TRBJ1-5, the V gene TRBV28; D is undetermined. Trimming pared 1 base from V and 2 bases from J, leaving 9 bases between. Per the germline V gene, CDR1 is MDHEN and CDR2 is SYDVKM. The length of the CDR3 is 15 residues. DNA of the CDR3: TGTGCCAGCAGTTTATCTAGACACGGCAATCAGCCCCAGCATTTT. Translation gives CASSLSRHGNQPQHF.

V and J are TRBV11-3 and TRBJ2-2; 9 bases agree with TRBD1. The CDR3 loop spans 15 amino acids. With V trimmed by 3 bases and J by 7 bases, 6 bases remained unmatched. The germline gives CDR1 SGHNT, CDR2 YENEEA. For the CDR3, the DNA is TGTGCCAGCAGCTTGGGGGACAGGGATGGCGGGGAGCTGTTTTTT. It codes for CASSLGDRDGGELFF.

This clone appeared a few times. The gene calls are TRBV11-3 and TRBJ2-3; a weak D match, TRBD1 (5 bases). Trimming cost V 2 bases and J 4 bases, with 16 bases left between them. The CDR3 loop spans 16 amino acids. The germline V gene encodes CDR1 SGHNT and CDR2 YENEEA. The CDR3 reads CASSLSSAGQADTQYF. The CDR3 nucleotides read TGTGCCAGCAGCTTAAGTTCGGCAGGGCAGGCAGATACGCAGTATTTT.

This clone was found a few times. The rearrangement uses TRBV9 and TRBJ1-3; no firm D call. The CDR3 has 14 residues. V lost 4 bases and J lost 4, with 12 bases in between. Germline V gene data show CDR1 as SGDLS and CDR2 as YYNGEE. This chain's CDR3 is CASSSTFQGNTIYF. The CDR3 nucleotides read TGTGCCAGCAGCTCGACTTTCCAGGGAAACACCATATATTTT.

A few counts support this clone. The V and J genes are TRBV30 and TRBJ2-1, with no clear D. CDR3 length: 13 amino acids. V was trimmed by 2 bases and J by 8 bases, leaving 13 bases between them. Germline V gene data show CDR1 as GTSNPN and CDR2 as SVGIG (reference sequence). Written as DNA, the CDR3 is TGTGCCTGGAGTACATCCTTGGACGATGAGCAGTTCTTC. It codes for CAWSTSLDDEQFF.

The chain is built from TRBV19 and TRBJ2-7; D uncertain. The CDR3 has 14 residues. Trimming left V 7 bases short and J 2 bases short, with 15 bases between. CDR1 and CDR2 from the germline V gene are LNHDA and SQIVND (reference sequence). The CDR3 reads CASNSQRPPYEQYF. The CDR3 DNA follows: TGTGCCAGTAATTCTCAGCGACCCCCCTACGAGCAGTACTTC.

This clone was observed a handful of times. The CDR3 bases are TGTGCCCTGAGCGGGGGCGCGAGCACCGGGGAGCTGTTTTTT. This codes for CALSGGASTGELFF. V usage is TRBV30 and J usage is TRBJ2-2; 8 bases are shared with TRBD2. Germline CDR1 reads GTSNPN; CDR2 reads SVGIG (reference sequence). CDR3 length: 14 residues. The J segment lost 4 bases and the V segment lost 8 bases, leaving 9 bases of the junction unmatched.

This clone was detected only a few times. The chain joins TRBV11-3 to TRBJ2-1, with 11 nucleotides matching TRBD2. CDR3 size: 16 residues. V dropped 5 bases and J dropped 3; count of bases not matched to a gene: 6. Germline V gene lookup returns CDR1 SGHNT and CDR2 YENEEA. The CDR3 bases are TGTGCCAGCAGCCTGCCTCTAGCGGGAGGCTACAATGAGCAGTTCTTC. Its protein is CASSLPLAGGYNEQFF. The whole variable domain, filled in from reference TRBV11-3 and TRBJ2-1, reads EAGVVQSPRYKIIEKKQPVAFWCNPISGHNTLYWYLQNLGQGPELLIRYENEEAVDDSQLPKDRFSAERLKGVDSTLKIQPAELGDSAVYLCASSLPLAGGYNEQFFGPGTRLTVL.

This clone came up many times. This rearrangement joins TRBV7-8 to TRBJ2-3; TRBD2 agrees at 8 bases. Germline V gene lookup returns CDR1 SGHVS and CDR2 FQNEAQ. Trimming took 5 bases from V and 6 from J; bases not matched to a gene: 4. CDR3 length: 13 amino acids. The CDR3 DNA follows: TGTGCCAGCAGCCCTGGACTAGCCGATACGCAGTATTTT. Translated: CASSPGLADTQYF. Using reference TRBV7-8 and TRBJ2-3 for the parts outside the CDR3, the full variable domain is GAGVSQSPRYKVAKRGQDVALRCDPISGHVSLFWYQQALGQGPEFLTYFQNEAQLDKSGLPSDRFFAERPEGSVSTLKIQRTQQEDSAVYLCASSPGLADTQYFGPGTRLTVL.

This clone was counted between two and nine times. The V and J genes are TRBV7-1 and TRBJ1-1, with 10 bases aligning to TRBD1. TRBV7-1 belongs to the ORF category, with a function that is uncertain. The junction had 2 bases not matched to a gene; V was cut back by 5 bases and J by 5 bases. The CDR3 has 13 amino acids. The CDR3 DNA reads TGTGCCAGCAGCCGGACAGGGGGAACTGAAGCTTTCTTT. It yields the protein CASSRTGGTEAFF.

This rearrangement joins TRBV19 to TRBJ2-1, with 7 bases that match TRBD2. Germline loops: CDR1 LNHDA, CDR2 SQIVND (reference sequence). With V trimmed by 1 base and J by 3 bases, 6 bases remained unmatched. The CDR3 length is 16 residues. CDR3 sequence reads: CASSIGGGRRYNEQFF. As DNA, the CDR3 is TGTGCCAGTAGTATAGGGGGCGGGAGACGCTACAATGAGCAGTTCTTC. Complete variable domain (other parts from reference TRBV19 and TRBJ2-1): DGGITQSPKYLFRKEGQNVTLSCEQNLNHDAMYWYRQDPGQGLRLIYYSQIVNDFQKGDIAEGYSVSREKKESFPLTVTSAQKNPTAFYLCASSIGGGRRYNEQFFGPGTRLTVL.

This clone was counted a few times. The chain joins TRBV9 to TRBJ2-1, with TRBD2 as a possible D gene (7 bases). Deletions cut 4 bases from V and 12 bases from J, with 20 bases between. CDR1 SGDLS and CDR2 YYNGEE come from the germline V gene. This CDR3 is 14 amino acids long. CDR3 coding DNA: TGTGCCAGCAGCCGAACCGGGGGGCTTAGGGTGCAGTTCTTC. Its protein product is CASSRTGGLRVQFF.

This clone was detected many times. The rearrangement joins TRBV11-3 to TRBJ1-1; TRBD1 aligns across 7 bases. J was trimmed by 3 bases and V by 5 bases; bases with no gene match: 12. The germline V gene has CDR1 SGHNT and CDR2 YENEEA. CDR3 length: 16 residues. The CDR3 loop is CASSRRRTGSDTEAFF. DNA for the CDR3: TGTGCCAGCAGCAGAAGACGGACAGGTTCGGACACTGAAGCTTTCTTT. Supplemented by reference TRBV11-3 and TRBJ1-1, the full variable domain reads EAGVVQSPRYKIIEKKQPVAFWCNPISGHNTLYWYLQNLGQGPELLIRYENEEAVDDSQLPKDRFSAERLKGVDSTLKIQPAELGDSAVYLCASSRRRTGSDTEAFFGQGTRLTVV.

The rearrangement joins TRBV18 to TRBJ1-3; 7 bases map to TRBD1. Trimming at V came to 3 bases and at J to 11 bases, leaving 7 bases not matched to a gene. The CDR3 is made up of 13 amino acids. Germline CDR1 KGHSH, CDR2 LQKENI. CDR3 DNA sequence: TGTGCCAGCTCACCTTCAGAGGGACAGCCCATATATTTT. Residues: CASSPSEGQPIYF.

This clone was recorded only once. CDR3 DNA sequence: TGTGCCAGTAGTATCCTGGGGGGGAATGAAAAACTGTTTTTT. This translates into CASSILGGNEKLFF. The V gene is TRBV19, the J gene TRBJ1-4; D is possibly TRBD1 (5 bases). CDR1 and CDR2 from the germline V gene are LNHDA and SQIVND (reference sequence). The CDR3 runs 14 residues. With 3 bases removed from V and 5 bases from J, the gap between germline ends came to 10 bases.

V is TRBV11-3 and J is TRBJ1-6; TRBD1 matches 8 bases. Germline values: CDR1 SGHNT, CDR2 YENEEA. Unmatched junction bases numbered 10, after V lost 5 bases and J lost 10 bases. The CDR3 has 15 amino acids. The CDR3 DNA reads as TGTGCCAGCAGCCCCCGGGACAGGCAGAGGTCACCCCTCCACTTT. Translation: CASSPRDRQRSPLHF.

This chain joins TRBV19 and TRBJ1-3; 9 bases are shared with TRBD1. CDR1 is LNHDA and CDR2 is SQIVND in the germline V gene (reference sequence). This CDR3 has 15 amino acids. The V gene end was trimmed by 6 bases and the J gene end by 4 bases; junction bases not matched to a gene: 7. In nucleotides, the CDR3 is TGTGCCAGTAGGGGACAGGGTCTATCCGGAAACACCATATATTTT. As protein: CASRGQGLSGNTIYF.

This chain uses TRBV14 with TRBJ1-2; TRBD1 matches at 7 bases. V shed 4 bases and J 7 bases; nucleotides not matched to a gene: 3. Germline CDR1 reads SGHDN; CDR2 reads FVKESK. This CDR3 region has 12 residues. The CDR3 reads CASSPKGAGYTF. For the CDR3, the DNA is TGTGCCAGCAGCCCAAAGGGGGCTGGCTACACCTTC.

This clone showed up just a few times. The CDR3 DNA is TGTGCCAGCAGCTTAGAAGCGCGGTTCGAGCAGTACTTC. Encoded protein: CASSLEARFEQYF. V and J are TRBV7-1 and TRBJ2-7; D is ambiguous. TRBV7-1 is noted as an ORF with a role that remains uncertain. The CDR3 extends over 13 amino acids. V was clipped by 4 bases and J by 6 bases, with 13 bases between them.